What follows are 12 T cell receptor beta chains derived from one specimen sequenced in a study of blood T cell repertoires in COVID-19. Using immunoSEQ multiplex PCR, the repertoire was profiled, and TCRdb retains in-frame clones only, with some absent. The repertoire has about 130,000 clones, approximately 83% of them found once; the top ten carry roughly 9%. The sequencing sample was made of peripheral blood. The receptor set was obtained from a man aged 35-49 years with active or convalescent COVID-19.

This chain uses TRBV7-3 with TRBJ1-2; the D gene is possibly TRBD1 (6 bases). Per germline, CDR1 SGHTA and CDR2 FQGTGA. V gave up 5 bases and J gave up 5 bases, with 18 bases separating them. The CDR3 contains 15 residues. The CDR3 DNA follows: TGTGCCAGCAGCCCTCAACAGGGACCGGGTTATGGCTACACCTTC. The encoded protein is CASSPQQGPGYGYTF.

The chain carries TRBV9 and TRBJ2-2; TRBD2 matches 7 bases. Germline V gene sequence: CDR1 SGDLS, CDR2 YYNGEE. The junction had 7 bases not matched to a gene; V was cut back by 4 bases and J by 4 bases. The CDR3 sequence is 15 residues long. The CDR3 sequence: CASSQSGASTGELFF. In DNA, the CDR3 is TGTGCCAGCAGCCAAAGCGGGGCTAGCACCGGGGAGCTGTTTTTT.

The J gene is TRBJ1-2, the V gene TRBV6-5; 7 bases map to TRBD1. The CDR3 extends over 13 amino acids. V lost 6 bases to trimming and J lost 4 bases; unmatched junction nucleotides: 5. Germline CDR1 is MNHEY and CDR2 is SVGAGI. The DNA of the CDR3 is TGTGCCAGCAGAAACAGGGGAGGCTATGGCTACACCTTC. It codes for CASRNRGGYGYTF.

Written as DNA, the CDR3 is TGTGCCAGCAGTTACCACGGCGGGGGTAACACCGGGGAGCTGTTTTTT. This encodes CASSYHGGGNTGELFF. This chain connects TRBV6-5 to TRBJ2-2, with 7 bases fitting TRBD2. This CDR3 region has 16 residues. V lost 2 bases and J lost 2; bases outside the gene matches: 5. Germline CDR1 is MNHEY and CDR2 is SVGAGI.

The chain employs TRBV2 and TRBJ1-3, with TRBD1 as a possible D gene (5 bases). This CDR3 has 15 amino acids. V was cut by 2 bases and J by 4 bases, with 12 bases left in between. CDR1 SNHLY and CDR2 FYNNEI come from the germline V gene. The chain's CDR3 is CASSEQGPLGNTIYF. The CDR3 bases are TGTGCCAGCAGTGAACAGGGTCCTCTCGGAAACACCATATATTTT.

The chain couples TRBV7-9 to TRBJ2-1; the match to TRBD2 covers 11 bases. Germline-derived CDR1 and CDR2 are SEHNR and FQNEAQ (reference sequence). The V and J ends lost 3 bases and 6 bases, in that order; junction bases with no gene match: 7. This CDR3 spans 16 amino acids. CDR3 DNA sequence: TGTGCCAGCAGCTTCAATCTAGCGGGGGGTAGCAATGAGCAGTTCTTC. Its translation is CASSFNLAGGSNEQFF.

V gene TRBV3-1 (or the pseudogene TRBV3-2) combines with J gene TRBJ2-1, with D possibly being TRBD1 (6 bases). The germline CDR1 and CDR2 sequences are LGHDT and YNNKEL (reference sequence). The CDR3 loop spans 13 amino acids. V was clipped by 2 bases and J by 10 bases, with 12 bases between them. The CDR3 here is CASSQSETGEQFF. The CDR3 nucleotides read TGTGCCAGCAGCCAATCCGAGACAGGCGAGCAGTTCTTC.

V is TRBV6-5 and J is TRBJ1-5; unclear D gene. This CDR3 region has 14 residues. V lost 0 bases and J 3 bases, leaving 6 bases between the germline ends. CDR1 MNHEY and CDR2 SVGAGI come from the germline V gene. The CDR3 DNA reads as TGTGCCAGCAGTTACTCAGCTATCAATCAGCCCCAGCATTTT. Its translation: CASSYSAINQPQHF.

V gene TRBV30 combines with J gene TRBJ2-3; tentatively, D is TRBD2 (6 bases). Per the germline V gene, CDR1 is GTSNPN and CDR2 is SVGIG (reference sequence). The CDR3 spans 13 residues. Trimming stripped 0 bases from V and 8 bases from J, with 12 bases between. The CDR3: CAWSVSAGGTQYF. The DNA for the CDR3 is TGTGCCTGGAGTGTTTCCGCCGGGGGTACGCAGTATTTT.

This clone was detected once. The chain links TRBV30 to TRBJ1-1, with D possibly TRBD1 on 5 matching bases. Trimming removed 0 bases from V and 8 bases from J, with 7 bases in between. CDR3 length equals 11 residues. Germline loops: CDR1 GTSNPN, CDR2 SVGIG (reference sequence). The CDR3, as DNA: TGTGCCTGGAGTGTTCAGGGAGAAGCTTTCTTT. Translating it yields CAWSVQGEAFF.

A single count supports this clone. This chain's CDR3 is CASSLGISGEQETQYF. The CDR3 DNA follows: TGTGCCAGCAGCTTAGGGATTTCCGGGGAACAAGAGACCCAGTACTTC. The rearrangement uses TRBV7-9 and TRBJ2-5, with D perhaps matching TRBD2 (5 bases). Germline values: CDR1 SEHNR, CDR2 FQNEAQ (reference sequence). The CDR3 contains 16 residues. Between the trimmed V and J ends, which lost 1 base and 2 bases, there was a span of 14 bases.

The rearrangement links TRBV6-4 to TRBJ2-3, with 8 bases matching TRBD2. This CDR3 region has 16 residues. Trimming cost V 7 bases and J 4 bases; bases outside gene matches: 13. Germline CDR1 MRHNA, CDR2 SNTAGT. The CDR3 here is CASMPASGGGADTQYF. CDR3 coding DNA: TGTGCCAGCATGCCCGCGAGCGGGGGCGGGGCAGATACGCAGTATTTT.